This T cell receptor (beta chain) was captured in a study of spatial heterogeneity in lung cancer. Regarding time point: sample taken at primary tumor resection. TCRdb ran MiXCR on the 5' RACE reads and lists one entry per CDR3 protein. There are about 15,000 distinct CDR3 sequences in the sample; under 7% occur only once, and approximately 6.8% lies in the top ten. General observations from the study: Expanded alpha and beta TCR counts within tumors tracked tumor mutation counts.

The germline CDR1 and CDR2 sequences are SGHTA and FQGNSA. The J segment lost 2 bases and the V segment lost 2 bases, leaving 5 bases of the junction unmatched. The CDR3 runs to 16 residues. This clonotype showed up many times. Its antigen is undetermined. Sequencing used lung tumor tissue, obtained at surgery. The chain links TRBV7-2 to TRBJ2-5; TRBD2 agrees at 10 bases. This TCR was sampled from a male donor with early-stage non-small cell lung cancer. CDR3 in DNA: TGTGCCAGCAGCTTATCGGCAGCGGGAGGGCAAGAGACCCAGTACTTC. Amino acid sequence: CASSLSAAGGQETQYF.